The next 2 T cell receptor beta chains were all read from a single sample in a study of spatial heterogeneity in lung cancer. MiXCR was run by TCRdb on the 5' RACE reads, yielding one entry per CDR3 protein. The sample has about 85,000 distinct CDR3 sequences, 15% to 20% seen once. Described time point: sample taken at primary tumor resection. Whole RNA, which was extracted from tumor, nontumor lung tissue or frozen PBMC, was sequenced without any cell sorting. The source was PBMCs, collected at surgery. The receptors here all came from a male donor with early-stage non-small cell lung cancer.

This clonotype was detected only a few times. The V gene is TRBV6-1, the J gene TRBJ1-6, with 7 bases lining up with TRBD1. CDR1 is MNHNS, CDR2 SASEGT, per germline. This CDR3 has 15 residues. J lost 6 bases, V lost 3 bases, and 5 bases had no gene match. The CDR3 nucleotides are TGTGCCAGCAGTGATTTCGGGACAGCTAATTCACCCCTCCACTTT. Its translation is CASSDFGTANSPLHF.

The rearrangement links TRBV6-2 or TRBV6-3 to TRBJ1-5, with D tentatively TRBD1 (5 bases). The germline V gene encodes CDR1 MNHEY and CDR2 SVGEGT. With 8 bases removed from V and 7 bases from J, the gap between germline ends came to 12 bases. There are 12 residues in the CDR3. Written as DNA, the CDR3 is TGTGCCAGCGCTCAGGGTGAACAGCCCCAGCATTTT. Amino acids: CASAQGEQPQHF.